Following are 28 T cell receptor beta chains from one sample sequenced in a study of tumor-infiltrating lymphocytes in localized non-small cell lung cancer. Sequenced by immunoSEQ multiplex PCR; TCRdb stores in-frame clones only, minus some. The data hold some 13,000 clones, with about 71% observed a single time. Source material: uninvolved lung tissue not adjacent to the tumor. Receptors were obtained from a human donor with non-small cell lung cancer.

The CDR3 here is CASSRTSLYSYEQYF. The CDR3 DNA is TGTGCCAGCAGCCGGACCAGCCTATACTCCTACGAGCAGTACTTC. This chain uses TRBV6-5 with TRBJ2-7; D call uncertain. This CDR3 comprises 15 residues. CDR1 and CDR2 (germline): MNHEY, SVGAGI. The V end was cut by 6 bases, the J end by 0 bases, with 15 bases between.

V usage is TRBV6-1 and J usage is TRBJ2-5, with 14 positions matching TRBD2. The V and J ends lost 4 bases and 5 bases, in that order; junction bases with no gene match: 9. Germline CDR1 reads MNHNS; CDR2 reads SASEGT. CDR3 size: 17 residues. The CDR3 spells CASSVSTSGGAVETQYF. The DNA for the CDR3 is TGTGCCAGCAGTGTTTCGACTAGCGGGGGGGCCGTTGAGACCCAGTACTTC.

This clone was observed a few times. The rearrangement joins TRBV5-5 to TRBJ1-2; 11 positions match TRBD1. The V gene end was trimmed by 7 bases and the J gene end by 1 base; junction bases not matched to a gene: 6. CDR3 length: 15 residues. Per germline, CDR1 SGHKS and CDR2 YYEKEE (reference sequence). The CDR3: CASGTGGTYNYGYTF. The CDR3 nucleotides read TGTGCCAGCGGGACAGGGGGAACTTATAACTATGGCTACACCTTC.

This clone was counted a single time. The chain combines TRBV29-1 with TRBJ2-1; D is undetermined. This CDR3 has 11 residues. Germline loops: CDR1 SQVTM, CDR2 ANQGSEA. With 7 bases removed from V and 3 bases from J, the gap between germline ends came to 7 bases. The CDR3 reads CSAGVYNEQFF. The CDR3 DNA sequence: TGCAGCGCTGGCGTCTACAATGAGCAGTTCTTC.

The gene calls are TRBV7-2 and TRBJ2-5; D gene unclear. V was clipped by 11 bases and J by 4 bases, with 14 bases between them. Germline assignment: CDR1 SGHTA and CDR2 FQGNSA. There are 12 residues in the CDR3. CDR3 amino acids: CALSSSGETQYF. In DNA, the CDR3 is TGTGCCTTGTCCTCGAGTGGAGAGACCCAGTACTTC.

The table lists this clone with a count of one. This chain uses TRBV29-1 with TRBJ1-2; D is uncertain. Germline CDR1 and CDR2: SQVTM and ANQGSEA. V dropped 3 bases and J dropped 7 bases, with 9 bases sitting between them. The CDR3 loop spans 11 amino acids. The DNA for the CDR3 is TGCAGCGTTGAGGCTGAAGGTGGCTACACCTTC. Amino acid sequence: CSVEAEGGYTF.

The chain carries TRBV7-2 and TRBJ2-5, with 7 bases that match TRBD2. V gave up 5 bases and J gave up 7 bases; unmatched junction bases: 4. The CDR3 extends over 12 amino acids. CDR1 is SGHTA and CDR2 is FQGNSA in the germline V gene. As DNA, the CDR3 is TGTGCCAGCAGCCCCCCGGGGGGGACCCAGTACTTC. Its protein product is CASSPPGGTQYF.

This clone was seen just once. CDR3 in DNA: TGTGCCAGCAGCCAAGAGCGGTGGAGGGGGGCGGCTTTCTTT. It is translated as CASSQERWRGAAFF. V and J are TRBV4-2 and TRBJ1-1; possibly TRBD1 for D (6 bases). This CDR3 is built from 14 residues. The ends were cut back, 0 bases at V and 11 bases at J, with 16 bases in the middle. Germline V gene sequence: CDR1 LGHNA, CDR2 YNFKEQ.

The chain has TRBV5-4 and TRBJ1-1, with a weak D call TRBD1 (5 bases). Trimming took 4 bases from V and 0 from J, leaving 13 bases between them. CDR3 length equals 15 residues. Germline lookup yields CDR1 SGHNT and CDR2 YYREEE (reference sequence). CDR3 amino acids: CASSDPTVMNTEAFF. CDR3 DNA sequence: TGTGCCAGCAGCGATCCGACAGTAATGAACACTGAAGCTTTCTTT.

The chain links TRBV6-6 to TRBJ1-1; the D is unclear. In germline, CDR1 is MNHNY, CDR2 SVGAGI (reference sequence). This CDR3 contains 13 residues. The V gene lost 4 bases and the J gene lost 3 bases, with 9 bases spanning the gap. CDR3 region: CASSWSSDTEAFF. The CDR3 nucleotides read TGTGCCAGCAGTTGGTCTTCGGACACTGAAGCTTTCTTT.

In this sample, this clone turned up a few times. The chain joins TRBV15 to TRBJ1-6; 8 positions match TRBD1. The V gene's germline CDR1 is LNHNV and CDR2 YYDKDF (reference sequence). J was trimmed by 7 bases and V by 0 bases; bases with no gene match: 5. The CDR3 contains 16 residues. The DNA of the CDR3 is TGTGCCACCAGCAGAGATGGTCGACAGGGGAATTCACCCCTCCACTTT. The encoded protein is CATSRDGRQGNSPLHF.

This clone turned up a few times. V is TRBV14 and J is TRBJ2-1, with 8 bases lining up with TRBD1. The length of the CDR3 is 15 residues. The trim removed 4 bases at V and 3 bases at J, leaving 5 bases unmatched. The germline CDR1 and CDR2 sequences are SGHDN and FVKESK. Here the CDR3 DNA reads TGTGCCAGCAGCCCGACAGGGGCCCTCTACAATGAGCAGTTCTTC. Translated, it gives CASSPTGALYNEQFF.

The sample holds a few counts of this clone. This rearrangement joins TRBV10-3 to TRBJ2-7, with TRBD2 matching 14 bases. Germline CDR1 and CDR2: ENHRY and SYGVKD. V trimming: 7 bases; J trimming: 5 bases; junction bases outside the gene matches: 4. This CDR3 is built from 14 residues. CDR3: CAINKGLAGDEQYF. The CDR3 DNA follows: TGTGCCATCAACAAGGGACTAGCGGGAGACGAGCAGTACTTC.

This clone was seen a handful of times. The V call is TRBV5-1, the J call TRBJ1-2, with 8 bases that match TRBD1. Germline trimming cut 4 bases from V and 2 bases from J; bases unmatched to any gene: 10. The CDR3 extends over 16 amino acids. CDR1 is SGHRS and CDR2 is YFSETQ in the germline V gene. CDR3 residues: CASSAGTGDLNYGYTF. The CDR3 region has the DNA TGCGCCAGCAGCGCAGGGACAGGAGACCTAAACTATGGCTACACCTTC.

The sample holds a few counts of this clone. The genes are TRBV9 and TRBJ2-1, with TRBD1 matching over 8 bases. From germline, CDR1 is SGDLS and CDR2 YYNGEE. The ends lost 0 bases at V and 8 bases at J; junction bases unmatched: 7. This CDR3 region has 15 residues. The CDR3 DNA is TGTGCCAGCAGCGTAGGACAGGGGCCCCAGGATGAGCAGTTCTTC. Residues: CASSVGQGPQDEQFF.

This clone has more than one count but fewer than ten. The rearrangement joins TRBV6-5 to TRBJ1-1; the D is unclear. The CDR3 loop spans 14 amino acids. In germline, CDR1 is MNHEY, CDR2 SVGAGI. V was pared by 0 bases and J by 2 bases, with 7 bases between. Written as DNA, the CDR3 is TGTGCCAGCAGTTACTCCCGGGATAACACTGAAGCTTTCTTT. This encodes CASSYSRDNTEAFF.

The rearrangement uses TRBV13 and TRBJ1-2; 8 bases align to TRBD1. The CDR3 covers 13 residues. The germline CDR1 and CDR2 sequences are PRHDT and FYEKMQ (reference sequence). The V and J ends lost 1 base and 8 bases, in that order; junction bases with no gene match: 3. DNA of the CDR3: TGTGCCAGCAGCTTAGCGACAGGGGAAGGCTACACCTTC. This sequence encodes CASSLATGEGYTF.

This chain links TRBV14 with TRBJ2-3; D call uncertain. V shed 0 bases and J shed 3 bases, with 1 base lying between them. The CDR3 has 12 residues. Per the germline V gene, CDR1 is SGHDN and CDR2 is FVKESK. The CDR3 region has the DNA TGTGCCAGCAGCCAAGAGACAGATACGCAGTATTTT. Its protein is CASSQETDTQYF. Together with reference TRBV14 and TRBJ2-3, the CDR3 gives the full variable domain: EAGVTQFPSHSVIEKGQTVTLRCDPISGHDNLYWYRRVMGKEIKFLLHFVKESKQDESGMPNNRFLAERTGGTYSTLKVQPAELEDSGVYFCASSQETDTQYFGPGTRLTVL.

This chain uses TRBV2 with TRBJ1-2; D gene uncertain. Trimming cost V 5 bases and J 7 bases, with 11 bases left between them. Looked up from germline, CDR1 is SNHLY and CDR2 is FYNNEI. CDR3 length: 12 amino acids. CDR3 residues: CASSHREAGYTF. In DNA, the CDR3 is TGTGCCAGCAGTCATCGGGAGGCTGGCTACACCTTC.

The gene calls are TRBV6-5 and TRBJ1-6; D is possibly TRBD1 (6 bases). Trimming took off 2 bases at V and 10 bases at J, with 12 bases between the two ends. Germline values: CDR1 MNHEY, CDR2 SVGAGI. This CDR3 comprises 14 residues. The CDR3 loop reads CASSYKGGESPLHF. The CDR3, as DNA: TGTGCCAGCAGTTACAAAGGGGGGGAATCACCCCTCCACTTT.

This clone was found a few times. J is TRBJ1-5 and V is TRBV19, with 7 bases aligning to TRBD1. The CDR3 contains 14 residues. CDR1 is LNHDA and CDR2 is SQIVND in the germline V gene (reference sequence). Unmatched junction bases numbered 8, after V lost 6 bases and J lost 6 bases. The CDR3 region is CASRLQGFGQPQHF. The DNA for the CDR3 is TGTGCCAGTAGGCTACAGGGGTTTGGTCAGCCCCAGCATTTT.

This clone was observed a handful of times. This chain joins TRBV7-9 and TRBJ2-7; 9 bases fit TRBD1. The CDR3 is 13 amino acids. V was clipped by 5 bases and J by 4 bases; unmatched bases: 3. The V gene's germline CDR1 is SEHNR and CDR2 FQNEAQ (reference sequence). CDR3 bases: TGTGCCAGCAGCCGACAGGGGGTGTACGAGCAGTACTTC. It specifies CASSRQGVYEQYF. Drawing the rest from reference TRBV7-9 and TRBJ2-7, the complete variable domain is DTGVSQNPRHKITKRGQNVTFRCDPISEHNRLYWYRQTLGQGPEFLTYFQNEAQLEKSRLLSDRFSAERPKGSFSTLEIQRTEQGDSAMYLCASSRQGVYEQYFGPGTRLTVT.

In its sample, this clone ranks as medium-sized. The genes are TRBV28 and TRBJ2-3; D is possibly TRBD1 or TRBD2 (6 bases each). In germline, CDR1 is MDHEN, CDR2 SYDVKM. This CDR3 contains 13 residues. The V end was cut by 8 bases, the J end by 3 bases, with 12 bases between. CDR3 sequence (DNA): TGTGCCAGCGGCAAGGGGGGAACAGATACGCAGTATTTT. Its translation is CASGKGGTDTQYF. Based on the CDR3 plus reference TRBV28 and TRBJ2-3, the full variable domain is DVKVTQSSRYLVKRTGEKVFLECVQDMDHENMFWYRQDPGLGLRLIYFSYDVKMKEKGDIPEGYSVSREKKERFSLILESASTNQTSMYLCASGKGGTDTQYFGPGTRLTVL.

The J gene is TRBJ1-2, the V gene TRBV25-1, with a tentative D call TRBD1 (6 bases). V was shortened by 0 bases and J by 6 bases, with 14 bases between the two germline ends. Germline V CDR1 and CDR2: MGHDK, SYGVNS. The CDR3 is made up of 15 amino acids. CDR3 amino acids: CASSEYNRESDGYTF. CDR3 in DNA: TGTGCCAGCAGTGAATATAACAGGGAGAGCGATGGCTACACCTTC.

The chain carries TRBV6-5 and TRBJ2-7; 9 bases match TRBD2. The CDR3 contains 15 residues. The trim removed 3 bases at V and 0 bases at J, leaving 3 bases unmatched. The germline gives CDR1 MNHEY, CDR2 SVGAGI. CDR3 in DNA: TGTGCCAGCAGTTATTCTAGCGGGATCTCCTACGAGCAGTACTTC. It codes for CASSYSSGISYEQYF.

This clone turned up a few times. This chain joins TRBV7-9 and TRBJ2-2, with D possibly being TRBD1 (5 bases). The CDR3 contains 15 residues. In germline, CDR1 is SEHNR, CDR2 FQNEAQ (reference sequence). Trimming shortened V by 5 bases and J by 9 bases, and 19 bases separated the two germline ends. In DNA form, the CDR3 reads TGTGCCAGCAGCGACCCCATCAGGGTTGATCGGGAGCTGTTTTTT. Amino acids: CASSDPIRVDRELFF.

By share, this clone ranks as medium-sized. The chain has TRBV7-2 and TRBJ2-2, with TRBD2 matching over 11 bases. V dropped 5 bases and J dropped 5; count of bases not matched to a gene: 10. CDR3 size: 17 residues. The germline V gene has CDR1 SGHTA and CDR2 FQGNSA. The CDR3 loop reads CASSPWVAGGGTGELFF. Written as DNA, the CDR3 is TGTGCCAGCAGCCCATGGGTAGCGGGAGGGGGAACCGGGGAGCTGTTTTTT. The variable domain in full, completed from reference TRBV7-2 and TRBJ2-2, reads GAGVSQSPSNKVTEKGKDVELRCDPISGHTALYWYRQSLGQGLEFLIYFQGNSAPDKSGLPSDRFSAERTGGSVSTLTIQRTQQEDSAVYLCASSPWVAGGGTGELFFGEGSRLTVL.

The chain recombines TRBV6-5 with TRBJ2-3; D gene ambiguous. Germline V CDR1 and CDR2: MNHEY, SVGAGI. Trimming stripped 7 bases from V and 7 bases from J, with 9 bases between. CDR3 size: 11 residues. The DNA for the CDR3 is TGTGCCAGCACCTACGGAAATACGCAGTATTTT. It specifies CASTYGNTQYF.